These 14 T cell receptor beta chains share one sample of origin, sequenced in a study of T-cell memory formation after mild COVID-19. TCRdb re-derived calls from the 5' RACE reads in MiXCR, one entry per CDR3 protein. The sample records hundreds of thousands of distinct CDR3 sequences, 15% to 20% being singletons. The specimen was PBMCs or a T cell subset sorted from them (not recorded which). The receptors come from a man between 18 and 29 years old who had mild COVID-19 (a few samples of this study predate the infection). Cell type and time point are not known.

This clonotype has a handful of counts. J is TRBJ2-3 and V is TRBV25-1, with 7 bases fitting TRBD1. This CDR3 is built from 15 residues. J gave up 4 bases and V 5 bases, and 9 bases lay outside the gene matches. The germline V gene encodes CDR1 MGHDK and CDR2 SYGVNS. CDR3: CASSKQGSFADTQYF. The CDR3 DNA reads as TGTGCCAGCAGTAAACAGGGGTCGTTCGCAGATACGCAGTATTTT.

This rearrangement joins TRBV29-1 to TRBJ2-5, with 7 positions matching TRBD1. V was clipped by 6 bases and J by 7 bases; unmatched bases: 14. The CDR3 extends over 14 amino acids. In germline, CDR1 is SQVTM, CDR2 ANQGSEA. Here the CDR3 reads CSVSPGQGTVTQYF. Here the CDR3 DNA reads TGCAGCGTCTCTCCCGGGCAGGGGACAGTGACCCAGTACTTC. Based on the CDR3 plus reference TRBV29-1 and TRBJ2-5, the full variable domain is SAVISQKPSRDICQRGTSLTIQCQVDSQVTMMFWYRQQPGQSLTLIATANQGSEATYESGFVIDKFPISRPNLTFSTLTVSNMSPEDSSIYLCSVSPGQGTVTQYFGPGTRLLVL.

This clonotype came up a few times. The CDR3 loop is CASSWDLGTEAFF. In DNA, the CDR3 is TGTGCCAGCAGCTGGGACCTCGGCACTGAAGCTTTCTTT. V and J are TRBV7-3 and TRBJ1-1; a possible D gene is TRBD1 (5 bases). V lost 4 bases, J lost 4 bases, and 10 bases lay in between. The CDR3 loop spans 13 amino acids. Germline values: CDR1 SGHTA, CDR2 FQGTGA.

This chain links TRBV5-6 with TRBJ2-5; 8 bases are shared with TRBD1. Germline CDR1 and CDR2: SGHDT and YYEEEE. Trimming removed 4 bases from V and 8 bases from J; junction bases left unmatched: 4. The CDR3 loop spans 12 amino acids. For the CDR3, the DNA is TGTGCCAGCAGCCGGACAGGGATTACCCAGTACTTC. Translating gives CASSRTGITQYF.

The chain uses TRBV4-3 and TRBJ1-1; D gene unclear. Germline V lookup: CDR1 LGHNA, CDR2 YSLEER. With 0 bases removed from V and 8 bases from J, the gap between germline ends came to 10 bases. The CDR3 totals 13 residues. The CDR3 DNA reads TGCGCCAGCAGCCAAGAGGTAGCCAGGGAAGCTTTCTTT. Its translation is CASSQEVAREAFF.

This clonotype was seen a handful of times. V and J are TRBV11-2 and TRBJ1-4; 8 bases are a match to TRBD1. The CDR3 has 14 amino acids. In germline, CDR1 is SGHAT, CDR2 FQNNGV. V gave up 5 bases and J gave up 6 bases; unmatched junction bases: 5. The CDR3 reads CASSLRGRDEKLFF. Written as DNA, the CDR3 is TGTGCCAGCAGCCTCAGGGGGCGCGATGAAAAACTGTTTTTT.

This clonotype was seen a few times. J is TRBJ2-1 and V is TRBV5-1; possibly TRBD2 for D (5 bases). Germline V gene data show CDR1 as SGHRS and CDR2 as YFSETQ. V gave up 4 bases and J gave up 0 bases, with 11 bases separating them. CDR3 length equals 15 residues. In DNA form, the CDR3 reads TGCGCCAGCAGCGAGGGTAGGAGCTCCTACAATGAGCAGTTCTTC. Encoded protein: CASSEGRSSYNEQFF. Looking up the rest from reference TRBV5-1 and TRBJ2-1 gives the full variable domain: KAGVTQTPRYLIKTRGQQVTLSCSPISGHRSVSWYQQTPGQGLQFLFEYFSETQRNKGNFPGRFSGRQFSNSRSEMNVSTLELGDSALYLCASSEGRSSYNEQFFGPGTRLTVL.

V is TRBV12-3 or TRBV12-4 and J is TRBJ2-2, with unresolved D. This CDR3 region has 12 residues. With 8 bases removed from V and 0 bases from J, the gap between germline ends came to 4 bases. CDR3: CASAANTGELFF. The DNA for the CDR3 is TGTGCCAGCGCGGCGAACACCGGGGAGCTGTTTTTT.

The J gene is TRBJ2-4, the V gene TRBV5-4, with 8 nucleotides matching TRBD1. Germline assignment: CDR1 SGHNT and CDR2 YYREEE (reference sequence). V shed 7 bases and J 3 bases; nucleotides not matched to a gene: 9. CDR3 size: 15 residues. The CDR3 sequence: CASGPGGSVKNIQYF. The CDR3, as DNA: TGTGCCAGCGGCCCAGGGGGCTCCGTCAAAAACATTCAGTACTTC.

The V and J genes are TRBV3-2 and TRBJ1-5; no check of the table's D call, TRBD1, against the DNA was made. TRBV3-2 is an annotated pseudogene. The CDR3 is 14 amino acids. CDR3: CASSPTGTFRPQHF. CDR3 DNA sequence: TGTGCCAGCAGCCCGACAGGGACCTTCCGGCCCCAGCATTTT.

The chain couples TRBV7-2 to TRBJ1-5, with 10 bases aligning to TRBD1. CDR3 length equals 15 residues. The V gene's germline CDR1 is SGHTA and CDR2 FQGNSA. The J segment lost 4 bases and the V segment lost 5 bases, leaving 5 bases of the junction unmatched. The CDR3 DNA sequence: TGTGCCAGCAGCCGGGGACAGGGGATGAATCAGCCCCAGCATTTT. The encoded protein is CASSRGQGMNQPQHF.

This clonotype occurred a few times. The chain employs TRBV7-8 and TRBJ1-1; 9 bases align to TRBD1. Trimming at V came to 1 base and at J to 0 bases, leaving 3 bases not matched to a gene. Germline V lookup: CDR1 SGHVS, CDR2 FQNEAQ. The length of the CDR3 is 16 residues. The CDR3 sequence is CASSLGTGGLNTEAFF. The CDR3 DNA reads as TGTGCCAGCAGCTTAGGTACAGGGGGCCTGAACACTGAAGCTTTCTTT. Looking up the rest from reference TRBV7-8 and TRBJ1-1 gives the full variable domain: GAGVSQSPRYKVAKRGQDVALRCDPISGHVSLFWYQQALGQGPEFLTYFQNEAQLDKSGLPSDRFFAERPEGSVSTLKIQRTQQEDSAVYLCASSLGTGGLNTEAFFGQGTRLTVV.

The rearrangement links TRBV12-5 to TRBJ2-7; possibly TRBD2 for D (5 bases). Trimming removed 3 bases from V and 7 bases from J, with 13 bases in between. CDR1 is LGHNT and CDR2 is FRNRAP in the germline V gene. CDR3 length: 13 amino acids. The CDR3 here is CASGLFRPGEQYF. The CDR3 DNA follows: TGTGCTAGTGGTTTATTCAGGCCGGGGGAGCAGTACTTC.

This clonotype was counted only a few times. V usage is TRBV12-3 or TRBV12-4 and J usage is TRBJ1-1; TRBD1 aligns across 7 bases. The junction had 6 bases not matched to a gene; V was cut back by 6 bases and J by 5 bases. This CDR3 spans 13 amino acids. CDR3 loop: CASSLRGQTEAFF. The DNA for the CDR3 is TGTGCCAGCAGCCTGAGGGGGCAGACTGAAGCTTTCTTT.